Listed here are 8 T cell receptor beta chains from one sample, sequenced in a study of somatic mutations in cytotoxic T cells in rheumatoid arthritis. Generated by immunoSEQ multiplex PCR, the TCRdb table keeps only in-frame clones and is missing some. The sample carries more than 10,000 clones, about 88% recorded once. The source material was CD4+ T cells sorted from blood. The receptors here all came from a young woman with rheumatoid arthritis.

The chain recombines TRBV7-9 with TRBJ2-1; 11 nucleotides match TRBD2. Germline-derived CDR1 and CDR2 are SEHNR and FQNEAQ (reference sequence). The J segment lost 2 bases and the V segment lost 4 bases, leaving 1 base of the junction unmatched. The length of the CDR3 is 15 residues. Here the CDR3 reads CASSSTSGAYNEQFF. The DNA of the CDR3 is TGTGCCAGCAGCTCGACTAGCGGGGCCTACAATGAGCAGTTCTTC.

V usage is TRBV5-5 and J usage is TRBJ1-1; D uncertain. CDR3 length: 14 amino acids. Trimming took off 0 bases at V and 4 bases at J, with 10 bases between the two ends. Germline values: CDR1 SGHKS, CDR2 YYEKEE (reference sequence). CDR3 DNA: TGTGCCAGCAGCTTGGAGAGATATAGCACTGAAGCTTTCTTT. It is translated as CASSLERYSTEAFF.

The V and J genes are TRBV6-4 and TRBJ2-2; maybe TRBD2 (5 bases). Germline CDR1 reads MRHNA; CDR2 reads SNTAGT. CDR3 length: 13 amino acids. Trimming took off 6 bases at V and 2 bases at J, with 7 bases between the two ends. CDR3 loop: CASRRENTGELFF. CDR3 DNA sequence: TGTGCCAGCAGACGGGAAAACACCGGGGAGCTGTTTTTT.

The V call is TRBV6-4, the J call TRBJ2-3; TRBD2 agrees at 7 bases. This CDR3 spans 15 amino acids. Unmatched junction bases numbered 10, after V lost 4 bases and J lost 6 bases. Germline V lookup: CDR1 MRHNA, CDR2 SNTAGT. The CDR3 region has the DNA TGTGCCAGCAGTGTTAGTGGGAGGGCCATCGATACGCAGTATTTT. It yields the protein CASSVSGRAIDTQYF.

This clone was counted a few times. This rearrangement joins TRBV2 to TRBJ1-2, with TRBD1 matching 9 bases. V lost 6 bases, J lost 6 bases, and 5 bases stayed unmatched. Per the germline V gene, CDR1 is SNHLY and CDR2 is FYNNEI. The CDR3 totals 13 residues. The CDR3 nucleotides read TGTGCCAGCAGAAGGGACAGGGAGGATGGCTACACCTTC. Its protein is CASRRDREDGYTF.

This chain links TRBV7-2 with TRBJ2-1; 7 bases align to TRBD1. The germline CDR1 and CDR2 sequences are SGHTA and FQGNSA. The V segment lost 3 bases and the J segment 2 bases; nucleotides outside the gene matches: 1. The CDR3 is 14 amino acids. CDR3 in amino acids: CASSFRGTYNEQFF. CDR3 nucleotide sequence: TGTGCCAGCAGCTTCAGGGGGACCTACAATGAGCAGTTCTTC.

V and J are TRBV6-6 and TRBJ2-7; TRBD1 matches 9 bases. The CDR3 loop spans 15 amino acids. Germline V gene data show CDR1 as MNHNY and CDR2 as SVGAGI (reference sequence). V lost 6 bases to trimming and J lost 1 base; unmatched junction nucleotides: 7. The CDR3 region is CASSTGTGPSYEQYF. For the CDR3, the DNA is TGTGCCAGCAGCACCGGGACAGGGCCTTCCTACGAGCAGTACTTC.

This chain uses TRBV28 with TRBJ2-5; the D is unclear. The DNA end is more similar to TRBJ2-7, so the J call may be wrong. From germline, CDR1 is MDHEN and CDR2 SYDVKM. The CDR3 runs to 16 residues. The CDR3 sequence: CASSSLSKTYSYEQYF. The CDR3, as DNA: TGTGCCAGCAGTTCCCTCTCTAAGACTTACTCCTACGAGCAGTACTTC.